This T cell receptor beta chain stems from a study of T cells in Graves' hyperthyroidism and ophthalmopathy. The CDR3 regions of TCR beta were amplified from RNA transcripts. HTBI primers drove first-round RT-PCR of the TCR CDR3. A single record per CDR3 protein comes from TCRdb applying MiXCR to the multiplex PCR reads. The table shows a few hundred thousand distinct CDR3 sequences, with approximately 22% occurring only once. This clonotype came up many times. Hyperthyroidism in the patients, aged 18 to 65, was newly diagnosed and under 2 months in duration. Patients having uncontrolled infection, another autoimmune disease, pregnancy or lactation were not included. Clinical symptoms, serum thyroxine and TRAb, thyroid ultrasound and orbital computed tomography together formed the diagnostic basis. Sequences were obtained from blood. This receptor was obtained from a woman aged 50 to 60 with Graves' hyperthyroidism.

In nucleotides, the CDR3 is TGTGCCAGCAGTGTACAGACAGGCCCACCTGAGCAGTTCTTC. Translation: CASSVQTGPPEQFF. The chain has TRBV6-1 and TRBJ2-1; D may be TRBD1 (6 bases). Germline lookup yields CDR1 MNHNS and CDR2 SASEGT. This CDR3 has 14 amino acids. V was pared by 4 bases and J by 9 bases, with 16 bases between.